This T cell receptor beta chain appears in the sequencing data of a study of early T cells in non-severe SARS-CoV-2 infection. About the study: The sequenced material was bulk RNA from unsorted whole blood, and its chains were unpaired.

Whole-study results and caveats: VDJdb matching favored anti-spike CD8 responses, missing private and CD4 specificities.

As regards this clonotype: Antigen: not known.

cDNA molecules, individually, were tagged with unique molecular identifiers. MiXCR was run by TCRdb on the 5' RACE reads, yielding one entry per CDR3 protein. The profile covers approximately 97,000 distinct CDR3 sequences, with around 13% appearing a single time and approximately 6% taken by the ten largest. This CDR3 has 16 residues. The germline CDR1 and CDR2 sequences are LNHDA and SQIVND (reference sequence). With 3 bases removed from V and 6 bases from J, the gap between germline ends came to 20 bases. This TCR was recovered from an adult who was a healthcare worker with PCR-confirmed SARS-CoV-2 infection or an uninfected control (not recorded which). The source material was whole blood. V usage is TRBV19 and J usage is TRBJ2-5, with D perhaps matching TRBD2 (6 bases). The CDR3: CASSISGTPTGKTQYF. In nucleotides, the CDR3 is TGTGCCAGTAGTATTTCCGGGACTCCGACCGGGAAGACCCAGTACTTC.